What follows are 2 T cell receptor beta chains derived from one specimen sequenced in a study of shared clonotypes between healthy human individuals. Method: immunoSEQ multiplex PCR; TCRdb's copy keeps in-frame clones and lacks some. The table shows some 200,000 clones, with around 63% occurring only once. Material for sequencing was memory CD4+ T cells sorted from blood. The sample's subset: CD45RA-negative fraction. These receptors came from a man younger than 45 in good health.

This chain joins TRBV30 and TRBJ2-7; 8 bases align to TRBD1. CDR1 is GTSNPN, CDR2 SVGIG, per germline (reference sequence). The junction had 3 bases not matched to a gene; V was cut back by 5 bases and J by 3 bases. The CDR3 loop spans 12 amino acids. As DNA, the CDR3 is TGTGCCTGGGGACAGGGCTTCTACGAGCAGTACTTC. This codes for CAWGQGFYEQYF.

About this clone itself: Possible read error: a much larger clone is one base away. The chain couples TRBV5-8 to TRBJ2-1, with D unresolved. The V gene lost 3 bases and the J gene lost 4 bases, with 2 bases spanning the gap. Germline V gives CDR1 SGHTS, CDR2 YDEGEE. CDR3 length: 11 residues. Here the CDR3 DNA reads TGTGCCAGCAGCTCATACAATGAGCAGTTCTTC. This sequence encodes CASSSYNEQFF.